Shown below are 10 T cell receptor beta chains from a single sample sequenced in a study of T cells after yellow fever vaccination. TCRdb recomputed calls from the 5' RACE reads with MiXCR, one row per CDR3 protein. In the table there are about 400,000 distinct CDR3 sequences, more than 5.5% of which are singletons. The sequencing here drew on PBMCs, taken 5 days after the yellow fever booster vaccination. The receptors here all came from a young man who received the YFV17D yellow fever vaccine.

This chain joins TRBV7-2 and TRBJ1-2; D not resolved. Germline CDR1 reads SGHTA; CDR2 reads FQGNSA. The CDR3 contains 12 residues. Trimming took 5 bases from V and 4 from J, leaving 8 bases between them. The CDR3 DNA reads TGTGCCAGCAGCCAATCTCGCTATGGCTACACCTTC. It is translated as CASSQSRYGYTF. Variable domain in full (rest from reference TRBV7-2 and TRBJ1-2): GAGVSQSPSNKVTEKGKDVELRCDPISGHTALYWYRQSLGQGLEFLIYFQGNSAPDKSGLPSDRFSAERTGGSVSTLTIQRTQQEDSAVYLCASSQSRYGYTFGSGTRLTVV.

Comment on this clonotype: A much larger clone differs from this one at a single base, so this may be a read error. V is TRBV25-1 and J is TRBJ2-5; D may correspond to TRBD1 or TRBD2 (5 bases each). Germline values: CDR1 MGHDK, CDR2 SYGVNS. The CDR3 spans 11 residues. The CDR3 is CASTGYGTLYF. The CDR3 DNA follows: TGTGCCAGCACTGGGTATGGGACCCTGTACTTC.

The chain employs TRBV12-3 or TRBV12-4 and TRBJ2-3; D remains ambiguous. Trimming stripped 3 bases from V and 4 bases from J, with 8 bases between. This CDR3 region has 13 residues. The CDR3: CASSFGNADTQYF. DNA of the CDR3: TGTGCCAGCAGTTTCGGCAACGCAGATACGCAGTATTTT.

The V gene is TRBV27, the J gene TRBJ1-5; 9 positions agree with TRBD1. The CDR3 runs 15 residues. Germline lookup yields CDR1 MNHEY and CDR2 SMNVEV (reference sequence). V shed 3 bases and J 7 bases; nucleotides not matched to a gene: 7. The CDR3 DNA is TGTGCCAGCAGTTTCGCGGGACAGGGATGGCAGCCCCAGCATTTT. It specifies CASSFAGQGWQPQHF.

Only one count was recorded for this clonotype. The chain has TRBV11-2 and TRBJ2-7; D is possibly TRBD2 (7 bases). CDR3 length equals 13 residues. Germline V gene lookup returns CDR1 SGHAT and CDR2 FQNNGV. V was pared by 5 bases and J by 5 bases, with 13 bases between. This CDR3 reads CASSQAGANEQYF. DNA for the CDR3: TGTGCCAGCAGCCAGGCGGGGGCCAACGAGCAGTACTTC.

The chain recombines TRBV29-1 with TRBJ2-7; D might be TRBD1 or TRBD2, each matching 6 bases. V was clipped by 4 bases and J by 2 bases, with 15 bases between them. CDR1 is SQVTM, CDR2 ANQGSEA, per germline. This CDR3 contains 14 residues. The CDR3 DNA is TGCAGCGTTGCATGGGGGGCGGCCGCCTACGAGCAGTACTTC. Translating gives CSVAWGAAAYEQYF.

This clonotype turned up a few times. The rearrangement uses TRBV15 and TRBJ2-3; no firm D call. The CDR3 length is 15 residues. Per germline, CDR1 LNHNV and CDR2 YYDKDF (reference sequence). Trimming took off 1 base at V and 6 bases at J, with 14 bases between the two ends. The CDR3 spells CATSRVIGEMDTQYF. CDR3 bases: TGTGCCACCAGCAGAGTTATCGGAGAGATGGATACGCAGTATTTT.

The V call is TRBV6-5, the J call TRBJ2-7, with D possibly being TRBD2 (5 bases). The CDR3 sequence is 14 residues long. Germline lookup yields CDR1 MNHEY and CDR2 SVGAGI. With 8 bases removed from V and 2 bases from J, the gap between germline ends came to 16 bases. The CDR3 DNA sequence: TGTGCCAGCTGTTGGTCGGGAAGGGCCTACGAGCAGTACTTC. Protein product: CASCWSGRAYEQYF.

This clonotype was counted at least ten times. The gene calls are TRBV14 and TRBJ2-4, with D possibly called TRBD1 or TRBD2 (5 bases each). V shed 2 bases and J shed 4 bases, with 12 bases lying between them. This CDR3 is built from 15 residues. Germline CDR1 and CDR2: SGHDN and FVKESK. CDR3 region: CASSQFGTLKNIQYF. In DNA, the CDR3 is TGTGCCAGCAGCCAATTCGGGACCCTAAAAAACATTCAGTACTTC.

V and J are TRBV20-1 and TRBJ2-2, with 8 nucleotides matching TRBD1. The CDR3 runs to 14 residues. Unmatched junction bases numbered 11, after V lost 3 bases and J lost 11 bases. The germline V gene encodes CDR1 DFQATT and CDR2 SNEGSKA (reference sequence). The DNA for the CDR3 is TGCAGTGCTAGGAAAGGGCCAGGGGGCGGTGAGCTGTTTTTT. This gives the protein CSARKGPGGGELFF.